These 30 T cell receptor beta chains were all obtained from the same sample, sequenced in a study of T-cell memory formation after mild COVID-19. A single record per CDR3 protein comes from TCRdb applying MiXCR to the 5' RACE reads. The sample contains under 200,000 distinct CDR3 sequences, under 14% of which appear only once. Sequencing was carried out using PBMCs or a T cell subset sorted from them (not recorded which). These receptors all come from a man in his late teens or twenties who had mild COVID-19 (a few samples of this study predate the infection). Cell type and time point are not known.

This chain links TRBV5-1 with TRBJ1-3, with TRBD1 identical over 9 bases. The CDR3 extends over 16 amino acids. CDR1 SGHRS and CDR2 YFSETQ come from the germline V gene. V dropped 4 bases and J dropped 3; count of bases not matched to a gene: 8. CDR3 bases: TGCGCCAGCAGCGAGGGGACAGGGTCATTTGGAAACACCATATATTTT. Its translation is CASSEGTGSFGNTIYF. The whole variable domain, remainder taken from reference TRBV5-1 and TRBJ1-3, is KAGVTQTPRYLIKTRGQQVTLSCSPISGHRSVSWYQQTPGQGLQFLFEYFSETQRNKGNFPGRFSGRQFSNSRSEMNVSTLELGDSALYLCASSEGTGSFGNTIYFGEGSWLTVV.

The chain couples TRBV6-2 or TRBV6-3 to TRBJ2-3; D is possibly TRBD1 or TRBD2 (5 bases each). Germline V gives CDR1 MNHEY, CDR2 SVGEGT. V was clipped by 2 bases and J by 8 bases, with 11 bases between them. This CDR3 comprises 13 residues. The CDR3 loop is CASSYPGPGTQYF. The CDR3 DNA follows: TGTGCCAGCAGTTACCCGGGACCTGGTACGCAGTATTTT.

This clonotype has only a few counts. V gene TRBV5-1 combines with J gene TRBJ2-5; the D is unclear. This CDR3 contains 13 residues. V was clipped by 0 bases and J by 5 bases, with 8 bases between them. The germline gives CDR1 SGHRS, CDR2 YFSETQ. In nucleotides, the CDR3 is TGCGCCAGCAGCTTGGGACCAGCGGAGACCCAGTACTTC. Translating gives CASSLGPAETQYF.

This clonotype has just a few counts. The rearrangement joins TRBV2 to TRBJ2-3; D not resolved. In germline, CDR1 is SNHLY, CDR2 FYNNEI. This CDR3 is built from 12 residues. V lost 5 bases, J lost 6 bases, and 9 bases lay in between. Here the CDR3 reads CASSSASDTQYF. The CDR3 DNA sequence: TGTGCCAGCAGTTCGGCTTCTGATACGCAGTATTTT. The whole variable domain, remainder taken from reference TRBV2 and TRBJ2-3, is EPEVTQTPSHQVTQMGQEVILRCVPISNHLYFYWYRQILGQKVEFLVSFYNNEISEKSEIFDDQFSVERPDGSNFTLKIRSTKLEDSAMYFCASSSASDTQYFGPGTRLTVL.

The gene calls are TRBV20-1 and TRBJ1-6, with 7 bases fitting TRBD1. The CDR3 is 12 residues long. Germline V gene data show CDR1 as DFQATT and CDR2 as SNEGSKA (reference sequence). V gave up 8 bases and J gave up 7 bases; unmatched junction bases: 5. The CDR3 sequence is CSWGGGNSPLHF. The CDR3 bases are TGCAGTTGGGGAGGGGGCAATTCACCCCTCCACTTT.

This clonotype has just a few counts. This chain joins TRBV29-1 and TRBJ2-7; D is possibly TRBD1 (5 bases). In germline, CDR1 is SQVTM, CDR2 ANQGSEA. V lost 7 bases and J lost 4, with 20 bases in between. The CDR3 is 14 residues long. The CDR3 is CSALGDSPIYEQYF. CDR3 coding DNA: TGCAGCGCTCTAGGCGACAGCCCCATATACGAGCAGTACTTC.

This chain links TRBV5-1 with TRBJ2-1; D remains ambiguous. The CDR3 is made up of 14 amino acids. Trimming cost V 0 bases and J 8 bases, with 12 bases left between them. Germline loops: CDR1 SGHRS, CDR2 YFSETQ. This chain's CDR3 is CASSLAVPIDEQFF. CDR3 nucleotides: TGCGCCAGCAGCTTGGCGGTCCCGATAGATGAGCAGTTCTTC.

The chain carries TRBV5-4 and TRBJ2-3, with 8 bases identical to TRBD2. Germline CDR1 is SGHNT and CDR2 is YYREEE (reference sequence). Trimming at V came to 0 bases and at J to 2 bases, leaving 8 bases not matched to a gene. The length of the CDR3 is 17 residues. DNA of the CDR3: TGTGCCAGCAGCTTGGAGGTCGGGGGGGCTTTCACAGATACGCAGTATTTT. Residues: CASSLEVGGAFTDTQYF.

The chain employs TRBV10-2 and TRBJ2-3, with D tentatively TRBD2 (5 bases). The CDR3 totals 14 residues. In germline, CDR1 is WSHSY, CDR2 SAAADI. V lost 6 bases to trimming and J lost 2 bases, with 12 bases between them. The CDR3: CASRIRGTTDTQYF. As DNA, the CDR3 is TGCGCCAGCAGGATACGGGGAACCACAGATACGCAGTATTTT.

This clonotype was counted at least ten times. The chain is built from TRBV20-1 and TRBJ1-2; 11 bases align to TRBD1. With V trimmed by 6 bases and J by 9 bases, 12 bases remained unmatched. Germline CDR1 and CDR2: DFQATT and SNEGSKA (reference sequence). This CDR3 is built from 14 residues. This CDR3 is CSALTGTGGRSYTF. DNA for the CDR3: TGCAGTGCCCTTACCGGGACAGGGGGGAGAAGCTACACCTTC.

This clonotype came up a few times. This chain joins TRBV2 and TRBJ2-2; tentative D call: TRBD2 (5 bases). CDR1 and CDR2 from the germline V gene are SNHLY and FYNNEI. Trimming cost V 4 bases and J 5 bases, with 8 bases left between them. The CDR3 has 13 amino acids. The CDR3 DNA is TGTGCCAGCAGTGTGTGGGAGACCGGGGAGCTGTTTTTT. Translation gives CASSVWETGELFF.

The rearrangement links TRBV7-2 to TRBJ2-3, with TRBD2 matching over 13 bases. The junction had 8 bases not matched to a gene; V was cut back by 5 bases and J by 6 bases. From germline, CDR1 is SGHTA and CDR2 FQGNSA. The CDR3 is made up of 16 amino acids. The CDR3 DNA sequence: TGTGCCAGCAGCCAAACTAGCGGGGGGGTCTCCGATACGCAGTATTTT. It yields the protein CASSQTSGGVSDTQYF.

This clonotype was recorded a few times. The CDR3 region has the DNA TGTGCCAGCAGCTTAACGTCGACTAGCGGGGGCTACACCGGGGAGCTGTTTTTT. Its translation is CASSLTSTSGGYTGELFF. The chain is built from TRBV7-3 and TRBJ2-2; 12 nucleotides line up with TRBD2. Per germline, CDR1 SGHTA and CDR2 FQGTGA. This CDR3 contains 18 residues. V trimming: 0 bases; J trimming: 3 bases; junction bases outside the gene matches: 5.

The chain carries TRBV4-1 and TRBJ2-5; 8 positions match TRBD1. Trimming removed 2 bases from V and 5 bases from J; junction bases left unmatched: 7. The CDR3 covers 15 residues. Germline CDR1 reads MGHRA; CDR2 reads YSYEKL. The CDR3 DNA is TGCGCCAGCAGCCAAACGGACAGGGTACGGGAGACCCAGTACTTC. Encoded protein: CASSQTDRVRETQYF.

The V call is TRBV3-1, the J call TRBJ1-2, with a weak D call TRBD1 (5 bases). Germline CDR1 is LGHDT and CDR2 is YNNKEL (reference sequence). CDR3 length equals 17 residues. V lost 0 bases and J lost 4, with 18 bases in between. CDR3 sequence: CASSQDYAGKSLYGYTF. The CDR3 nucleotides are TGTGCCAGCAGCCAAGATTACGCAGGGAAGTCTCTCTATGGCTACACCTTC.

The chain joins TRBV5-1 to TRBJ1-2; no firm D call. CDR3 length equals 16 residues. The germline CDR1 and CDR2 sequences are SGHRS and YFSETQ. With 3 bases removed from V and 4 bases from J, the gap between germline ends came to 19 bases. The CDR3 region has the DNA TGCGCCAGCAGCTCCTCGGATCACATGTCGGTCTATGGCTACACCTTC. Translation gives CASSSSDHMSVYGYTF.

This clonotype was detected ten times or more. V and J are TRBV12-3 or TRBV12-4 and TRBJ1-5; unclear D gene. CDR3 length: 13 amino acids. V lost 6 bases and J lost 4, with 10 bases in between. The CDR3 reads CASSRRENQPQHF. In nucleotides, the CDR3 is TGTGCCAGCAGCCGCCGGGAGAATCAGCCCCAGCATTTT.

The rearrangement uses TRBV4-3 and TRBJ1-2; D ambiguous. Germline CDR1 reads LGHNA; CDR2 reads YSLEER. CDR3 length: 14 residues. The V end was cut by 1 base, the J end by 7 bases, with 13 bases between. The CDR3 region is CASSQGFWGSGYTF. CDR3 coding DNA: TGCGCCAGCAGCCAAGGATTCTGGGGTAGTGGCTACACCTTC.

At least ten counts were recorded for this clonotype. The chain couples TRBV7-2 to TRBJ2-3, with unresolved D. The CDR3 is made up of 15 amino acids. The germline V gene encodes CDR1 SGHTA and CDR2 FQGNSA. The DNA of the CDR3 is TGTGCTATCCGGATAGGGTCTACAGGCACAGATACGCAGTATTTT. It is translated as CAIRIGSTGTDTQYF.

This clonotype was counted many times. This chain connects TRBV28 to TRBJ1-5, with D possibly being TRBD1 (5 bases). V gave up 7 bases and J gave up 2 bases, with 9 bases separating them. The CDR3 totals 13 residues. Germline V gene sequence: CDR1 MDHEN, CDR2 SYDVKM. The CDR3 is CASNRYGNQPQHF. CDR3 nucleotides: TGTGCCAGCAACAGGTACGGCAATCAGCCCCAGCATTTT.

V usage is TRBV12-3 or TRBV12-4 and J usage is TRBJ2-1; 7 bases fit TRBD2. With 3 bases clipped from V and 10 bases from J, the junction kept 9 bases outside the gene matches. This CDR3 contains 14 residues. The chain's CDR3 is CASSFTRLASEQFF. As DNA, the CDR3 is TGTGCCAGCAGTTTTACAAGACTAGCAAGCGAGCAGTTCTTC.

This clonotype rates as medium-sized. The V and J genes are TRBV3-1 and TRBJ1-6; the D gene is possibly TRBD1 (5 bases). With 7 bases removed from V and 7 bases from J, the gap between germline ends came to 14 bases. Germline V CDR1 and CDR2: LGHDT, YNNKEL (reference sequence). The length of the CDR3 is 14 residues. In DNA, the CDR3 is TGTGCCAGCACCCCGGGACGGGGGAATTCACCCCTCCACTTT. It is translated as CASTPGRGNSPLHF.

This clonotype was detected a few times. The CDR3 spells CASSWDSSYGYTF. CDR3 nucleotides: TGTGCCAGCAGTTGGGACAGTTCCTATGGCTACACCTTC. V usage is TRBV7-9 and J usage is TRBJ1-2; TRBD1 matches 7 bases. After removal of 6 bases from V and 4 bases from J, the junction contained 5 bases not matched to a gene. The germline gives CDR1 SEHNR, CDR2 FQNEAQ (reference sequence). CDR3 length: 13 amino acids.

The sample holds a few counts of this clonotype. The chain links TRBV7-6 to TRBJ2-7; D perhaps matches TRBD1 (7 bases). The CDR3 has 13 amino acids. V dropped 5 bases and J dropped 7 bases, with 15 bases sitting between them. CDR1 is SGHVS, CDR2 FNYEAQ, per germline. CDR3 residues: CASSEQGRGEQYF. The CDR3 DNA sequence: TGTGCCAGCAGCGAACAGGGGCGGGGAGAGCAGTACTTC.

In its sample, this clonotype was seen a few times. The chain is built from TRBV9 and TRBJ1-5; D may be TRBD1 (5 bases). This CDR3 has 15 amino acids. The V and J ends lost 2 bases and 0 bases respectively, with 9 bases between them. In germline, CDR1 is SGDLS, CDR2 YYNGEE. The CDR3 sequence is CASSVWGGSNQPQHF. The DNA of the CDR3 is TGTGCCAGCAGCGTGTGGGGCGGTAGCAATCAGCCCCAGCATTTT.

The CDR3 nucleotides are TGTGCCAGCAGTTACTTGGTGGGAGTTGACGGTTATAATTCACCCCTCCACTTT. It codes for CASSYLVGVDGYNSPLHF. The gene calls are TRBV6-5 and TRBJ1-6; D unresolved. V dropped 1 base and J dropped 4 bases, with 17 bases sitting between them. CDR1 and CDR2 from the germline V gene are MNHEY and SVGAGI. The CDR3 loop spans 18 amino acids.

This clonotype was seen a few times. The CDR3 DNA follows: TGTGCCAGCAGTTACTCGCGCAGCCCTAACTATGGCTACACCTTC. It specifies CASSYSRSPNYGYTF. The genes are TRBV6-5 and TRBJ1-2; D uncertain. The CDR3 loop spans 15 amino acids. Germline assignment: CDR1 MNHEY and CDR2 SVGAGI. V lost 0 bases and J lost 0, with 8 bases in between.

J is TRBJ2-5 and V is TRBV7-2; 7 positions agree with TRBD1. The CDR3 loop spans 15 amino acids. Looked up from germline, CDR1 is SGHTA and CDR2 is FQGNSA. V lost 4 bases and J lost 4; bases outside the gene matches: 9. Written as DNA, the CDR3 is TGTGCCAGCAGCTATCGTCGGGACAGCTCAGAGACCCAGTACTTC. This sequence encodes CASSYRRDSSETQYF. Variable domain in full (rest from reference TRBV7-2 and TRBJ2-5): GAGVSQSPSNKVTEKGKDVELRCDPISGHTALYWYRQSLGQGLEFLIYFQGNSAPDKSGLPSDRFSAERTGGSVSTLTIQRTQQEDSAVYLCASSYRRDSSETQYFGPGTRLLVL.

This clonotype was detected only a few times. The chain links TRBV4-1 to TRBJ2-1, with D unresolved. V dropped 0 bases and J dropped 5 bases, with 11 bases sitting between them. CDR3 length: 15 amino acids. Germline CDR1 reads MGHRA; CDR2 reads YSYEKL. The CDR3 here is CASSQEEDWDNEQFF. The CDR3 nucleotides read TGCGCCAGCAGCCAAGAAGAGGATTGGGACAATGAGCAGTTCTTC.

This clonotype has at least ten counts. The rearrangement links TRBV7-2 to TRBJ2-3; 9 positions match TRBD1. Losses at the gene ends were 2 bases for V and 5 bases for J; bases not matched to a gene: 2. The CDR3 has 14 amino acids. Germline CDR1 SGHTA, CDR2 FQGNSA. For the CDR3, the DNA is TGTGCCAGCAGCTTAAACAGGGGGCAAGATACGCAGTATTTT. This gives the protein CASSLNRGQDTQYF.